The present T cell receptor beta chain was sequenced within a study of T cells after yellow fever vaccination. MiXCR, run by TCRdb on the 5' RACE reads, gives a single entry per CDR3 protein. The table shows around 320,000 distinct CDR3 sequences, with approximately 8% occurring only once. The ends were cut back, 4 bases at V and 3 bases at J, with 13 bases in the middle. From germline, CDR1 is LGHNA and CDR2 YSLEER. The CDR3 consists of 15 residues. The receptor was derived from a man aged 18-30 years who received the YFV17D yellow fever vaccine. The specimen was CD4+ T cells sorted from PBMCs, collected 5 days after the yellow fever booster vaccination. The chain links TRBV4-3 to TRBJ1-3, with a tentative D call TRBD1 (6 bases). The CDR3 region has the DNA TGCGCCAGCAGCCCACAGACAGGAGGTGGAAACACCATATATTTT. This encodes CASSPQTGGGNTIYF.